Included here is one T cell receptor beta chain sequence, with context. The data were taken from a study of shared clonotypes between healthy human individuals. Study background: Each donor contributed plates that comprised three CD4 naive, three CD4 memory, two CD8 naive and one CD8 memory.

CDR1 is SGHVS and CDR2 is FNYEAQ in the germline V gene. The V segment lost 5 bases and the J segment 3 bases; nucleotides outside the gene matches: 9. There are 15 residues in the CDR3. Naive CD8 isolation took CD45RO-negative cells positively selected for CCR7 and excluded terminally differentiated effector memory CD45RA+ cells. Donors were healthy HIV-negative adults without recent acute infections or vaccinations. The authors ran the assay at deep level. In the authors' methods: Filtering of immunoSEQ junctional sequences could not match full-length read filtering. Clones were read by immunoSEQ multiplex PCR, and TCRdb kept only the in-frame ones, dropping some. The V and J calls and clone size were taken over from that table, and D and trimming were inferred from the DNA. The repertoire holds roughly 810,000 clones, with about 97% as singletons.

The sequence was collected from a man aged 25 to 45 in good health. J is TRBJ2-7 and V is TRBV7-6; TRBD1 matches at 8 bases. The sample taken for sequencing was naive CD8+ T cells sorted from blood. The DNA for the CDR3 is TGTGCCAGCAGCCAGGGGTCAGGGGGCTTCTACGAGCAGTACTTC. This codes for CASSQGSGGFYEQYF.